The clone carrying this TCR beta chain was picked up many times. This specimen comes from a study of T cells in Graves' hyperthyroidism and ophthalmopathy. RNA transcripts provided the source from which TCR beta CDR3 regions were amplified. First-round RT-PCR targeting the TCR CDR3 was performed with the HTBI primer set. TCRdb used MiXCR to reprocess the multiplex PCR reads, holding one entry per CDR3 protein. The sample includes fewer than 400,000 distinct CDR3 sequences, 15% to 17% of them seen just once. The CDR3 runs to 21 residues. Germline CDR1 reads PRHDT; CDR2 reads FYEKMQ (reference sequence). V shed 4 bases, J shed 0 bases, and the junction held 16 bases outside the gene matches.

Sequencing was done on a sample of blood. The sequence was obtained from a woman aged 18 to 35 with Graves' hyperthyroidism that later progressed to Graves' ophthalmopathy. The chain uses TRBV13 and TRBJ2-1; 12 positions agree with TRBD2. DNA of the CDR3: TGTGCCAGCAGCTCTGCGTCTAGCGGGAGGGCCAAAATGAGCTCCTACAATGAGCAGTTCTTC. This codes for CASSSASSGRAKMSSYNEQFF.